Here is one TCR beta chain with its context. Its target is not known. Donor samples were obtained from healthy Caucasian individuals from Russia, aged about 6 to 95. The draw of peripheral blood yielded roughly 9.4 milliliters from each donor. This sample was taken from a study of blood T cells in healthy people across ages. This CDR3 comprises 16 residues. The trim removed 1 base at V and 1 base at J, leaving 8 bases unmatched. Per germline, CDR1 DFQATT and CDR2 SNEGSKA (reference sequence). Study-level points and caveats: The long-lived group displayed more naive CD4+ cells, plus higher diversity, than the aged donors did.

Through a sample-barcoded 5' primer and a J-beta primer mix, a second PCR was run for about 6 to 11 cycles. One entry per CDR3 protein results from TCRdb running MiXCR on the 5' RACE reads. This table holds around 1,500,000 distinct CDR3 sequences, approximately 38% found once. The clonotype was recovered from a woman aged 18-29 years in good health. The sequenced material came from blood. The V gene is TRBV20-1, the J gene TRBJ2-7, with TRBD2 matching over 9 bases. CDR3 DNA: TGCAGTGCTAGAGGCGGCGGGAGGGCCTTATCCTACGAGCAGTACTTC. It yields the protein CSARGGGRALSYEQYF.